This T cell receptor beta chain was captured by sequencing in a study of blood T cell repertoires in COVID-19. As for the study in general: The United States, Italy and Spain were the sources of the acute and convalescent COVID-19 samples.

Profiled with immunoSEQ multiplex PCR; TCRdb holds only in-frame clones, not every one. There are more than 250,000 clones in the sample; approximately 82% occur only once, and about 4.5% lies in the top ten. The clonotype comes from a man aged 55 to 69 who had recovered from COVID-19. The sequenced material came from peripheral blood.

Written as DNA, the CDR3 is TGTGCCAGCAGCCAAGACAGGGCCCGCACAGATACGCAGTATTTT. Protein: CASSQDRARTDTQYF. This rearrangement joins TRBV11-2 to TRBJ2-3; 7 bases are shared with TRBD1. CDR1 is SGHAT and CDR2 is FQNNGV in the germline V gene. V gave up 5 bases and J gave up 1 base; unmatched junction bases: 6. The CDR3 runs to 15 residues.